Below, one T cell receptor beta chain is given with its context. Clones were sequenced by immunoSEQ multiplex PCR, and TCRdb holds only the in-frame ones, with some missing. The clone table shows approximately 190,000 clones, with the ten largest holding 2% to 2.5%. This sample stems from a study of control samples from healthy donors and cancer patients. The V end was cut by 4 bases, the J end by 2 bases, with 10 bases between. Germline V gene sequence: CDR1 SGDLS, CDR2 YYNGEE. CDR3 length: 14 residues. This clonotype originated in a woman in her twenties or thirties in good health. Source material: blood. The chain uses TRBV9 and TRBJ2-1, with D possibly matching TRBD1 (5 bases). The CDR3 DNA sequence: TGTGCCAGCAGCAAGGACACACCCTACAATGAGCAGTTCTTC. Residues: CASSKDTPYNEQFF.